The 8 T cell receptor beta chains listed next were all sequenced from one sample in a study of CD8 T cells in ankylosing spondylitis. TCRdb redid the calling of the 5' RACE reads with MiXCR, one entry per CDR3 protein. The top ten hold less than 3% of the sample, which has roughly 250,000 distinct CDR3 sequences, roughly a tenth seen once. The sample was blood, either unsorted or a sorted T cell fraction (not recorded which). These receptors originate from a male donor with ankylosing spondylitis or in good health (not recorded which).

The CDR3 sequence is CASSSLQGSGTEAFF. The CDR3, as DNA: TGTGCCAGCTCATCCCTCCAAGGCTCCGGGACTGAAGCTTTCTTT. The rearrangement links TRBV18 to TRBJ1-1; D is unclear. V gave up 5 bases and J gave up 5 bases, with 18 bases separating them. The CDR3 covers 15 residues. CDR1 is KGHSH, CDR2 LQKENI, per germline. The full variable domain, in which reference TRBV18 and TRBJ1-1 provide the parts outside the CDR3, is NAGVMQNPRHLVRRRGQEARLRCSPMKGHSHVYWYRQLPEEGLKFMVYLQKENIIDESGMPKERFSAEFPKEGPSILRIQQVVRGDSAAYFCASSSLQGSGTEAFFGQGTRLTVV.

As concerns this clonotype: One end of the junction fails to match germline, which may point to a read error. This chain connects TRBV6-5 to TRBJ2-5; weak D call: TRBD1 (6 bases). Germline lookup yields CDR1 MNHEY and CDR2 SVGAGI. The CDR3 contains 14 residues. The CDR3 DNA follows: TGTGCCAGCAGTAACTCAGATAGGGGGGAGACCCAGTACTTC. Translated, it gives CASSNSDRGETQYF.

This clonotype was recorded many times. The chain has TRBV18 and TRBJ2-3; TRBD2 might be the D (6 bases). This CDR3 contains 12 residues. Germline V gene lookup returns CDR1 KGHSH and CDR2 LQKENI. V was shortened by 2 bases and J by 8 bases, with 8 bases between the two germline ends. CDR3 DNA sequence: TGTGCCAGCTCACCATTGCGGGGTACGCAGTATTTT. Protein: CASSPLRGTQYF.

This chain joins TRBV7-8 and TRBJ2-5; 7 positions match TRBD2. The CDR3 sequence is 16 residues long. Trimming took 11 bases from V and 1 from J; bases not matched to a gene: 16. Germline CDR1 reads SGHVS; CDR2 reads FQNEAQ. This chain's CDR3 is CAGGGPTSLVQETQYF. The CDR3 nucleotides are TGTGCCGGGGGGGGACCGACTAGCTTGGTCCAAGAGACCCAGTACTTC.

This clonotype was seen repeatedly, ten times or more. The chain recombines TRBV12-3 or TRBV12-4 with TRBJ2-5, with 9 bases aligning to TRBD2. V shed 5 bases and J 5 bases; nucleotides not matched to a gene: 9. The CDR3 extends over 15 amino acids. The CDR3 reads CASSRGLAKGETQYF. The CDR3 DNA sequence: TGTGCCAGCAGTCGCGGACTAGCGAAAGGGGAGACCCAGTACTTC.

About this clonotype: One end of the junction varies from germline; a read error may be responsible. J is TRBJ1-2 and V is TRBV7-2; 11 bases are a match to TRBD1. Germline values: CDR1 SGHTA, CDR2 FQGNSA. The CDR3 totals 12 residues. This CDR3 is CASSFGTGGFIF. CDR3 DNA: TGTGCCAGCAGCTTCGGGACAGGGGGATTTATCTTC.

This clonotype was picked up many times. The V and J genes are TRBV5-1 and TRBJ1-6; 8 nucleotides match TRBD1. The V and J ends lost 4 bases and 7 bases, in that order; junction bases with no gene match: 4. This CDR3 spans 14 amino acids. Germline V lookup: CDR1 SGHRS, CDR2 YFSETQ. The CDR3 loop is CASSMTGENSPLHF. The CDR3 coding sequence is TGCGCCAGCAGCATGACAGGGGAAAATTCACCCCTCCACTTT.

At least ten counts were recorded for this clonotype. The rearrangement joins TRBV4-1 to TRBJ1-1; 8 bases align to TRBD1. CDR3 length: 15 residues. Germline CDR1 is MGHRA and CDR2 is YSYEKL. J was trimmed by 1 base and V by 1 base; bases with no gene match: 2. In DNA form, the CDR3 reads TGCGCCAGCAGCCAAGGGACAGGGACGAACACTGAAGCTTTCTTT. This sequence encodes CASSQGTGTNTEAFF.